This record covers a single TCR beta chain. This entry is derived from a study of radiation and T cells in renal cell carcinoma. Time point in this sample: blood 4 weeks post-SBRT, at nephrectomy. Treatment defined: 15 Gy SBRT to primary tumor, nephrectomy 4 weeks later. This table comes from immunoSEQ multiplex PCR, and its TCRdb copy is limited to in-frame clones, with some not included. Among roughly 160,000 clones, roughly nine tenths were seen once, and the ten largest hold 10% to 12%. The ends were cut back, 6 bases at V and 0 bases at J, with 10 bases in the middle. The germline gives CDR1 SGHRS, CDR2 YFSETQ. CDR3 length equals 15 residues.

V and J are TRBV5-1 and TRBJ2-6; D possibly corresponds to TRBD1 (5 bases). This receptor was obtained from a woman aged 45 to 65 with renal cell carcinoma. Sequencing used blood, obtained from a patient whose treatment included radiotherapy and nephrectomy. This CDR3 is CASTLTVSGANVLTF. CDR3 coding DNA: TGCGCCAGCACCCTGACAGTCTCTGGGGCCAACGTCCTGACTTTC.